The 9 T cell receptor beta chains below all came from one sample that was sequenced in a study of cytomegalovirus exposure and HLA in healthy donors. Both 60 Vbeta primers and 13 Jbeta primers went into the PCR. TCRdb's table, derived via immunoSEQ multiplex PCR, lists solely in-frame clones and lacks some. The data contain 100,000 to 150,000 clones, 74% of them singletons. Material: PBMCs. The source is a woman between 50 and 59 years old in good health and CMV-seropositive.

V and J are TRBV5-1 and TRBJ2-5; 13 bases are shared with TRBD2. Near its end, the DNA agrees better with TRBJ2-7, so the J call may be wrong. Germline CDR1 is SGHRS and CDR2 is YFSETQ. This CDR3 is built from 16 residues. DNA for the CDR3: TGCGCCACCGCCCCGACTAGCGGGGGGAGCTCCTACGAGCAGTACTTC. Its protein product is CATAPTSGGSSYEQYF.

The chain recombines TRBV11-2 with TRBJ2-2; possibly TRBD2 for D (6 bases). The V end lost 3 bases, the J end lost 8 bases, and 10 bases lay between the germline ends. There are 13 residues in the CDR3. CDR1 and CDR2 (germline): SGHAT, FQNNGV. CDR3 DNA: TGTGCCAGCAGCTTGGACTATAAAGGGGAGCTGTTTTTT. This codes for CASSLDYKGELFF. Based on the CDR3 plus reference TRBV11-2 and TRBJ2-2, the full variable domain is EAGVAQSPRYKIIEKRQSVAFWCNPISGHATLYWYQQILGQGPKLLIQFQNNGVVDDSQLPKDRFSAERLKGVDSTLKIQPAKLEDSAVYLCASSLDYKGELFFGEGSRLTVL.

As concerns this clone: The sample carries other DNA sequences with the same CDR3. The V and J genes are TRBV27 and TRBJ2-5; 11 nucleotides align to TRBD2. The germline V gene encodes CDR1 MNHEY and CDR2 SMNVEV (reference sequence). The CDR3 sequence is 14 residues long. V was clipped by 6 bases and J by 7 bases; unmatched bases: 7. The CDR3 DNA reads TGTGCCAGCAGGATAGCGGGGGGGGGCACGACCCAGTACTTC. Translated: CASRIAGGGTTQYF.

The chain joins TRBV7-2 to TRBJ2-5; D is perhaps TRBD2 (5 bases). The germline V gene has CDR1 SGHTA and CDR2 FQGNSA. The CDR3 is 15 amino acids. Trimming pared 3 bases from V and 8 bases from J, leaving 19 bases between. CDR3 in DNA: TGTGCCAGCAGCTTGGCCCGCGGGTCCACCCAAACCCAGTACTTC. Amino acid sequence: CASSLARGSTQTQYF.

The chain carries TRBV7-9 and TRBJ2-1; no reliable D call. Germline loops: CDR1 SEHNR, CDR2 FQNEAQ (reference sequence). Trimming left V 4 bases short and J 5 bases short, with 12 bases between. CDR3 length equals 14 residues. CDR3 in amino acids: CASSSYLVDNEQFF. CDR3 nucleotides: TGTGCCAGCAGCTCCTACCTCGTAGACAATGAGCAGTTCTTC.

The genes are TRBV7-2 and TRBJ1-2, with TRBD1 matching over 7 bases. V lost 2 bases and J lost 7; bases outside the gene matches: 7. Germline lookup yields CDR1 SGHTA and CDR2 FQGNSA. This CDR3 has 14 amino acids. This CDR3 reads CASSLTTGTSGYTF. The CDR3 DNA sequence: TGTGCCAGCAGCTTAACGACAGGGACCTCTGGCTACACCTTC.

The CDR3 DNA reads as TGTGCCAGCAGCCTCCCCCGGACAGGCTCCTACAATGAGCAGTTCTTC. Amino acid sequence: CASSLPRTGSYNEQFF. The rearrangement joins TRBV11-2 to TRBJ2-1, with 7 bases matching TRBD1. This CDR3 has 16 amino acids. Germline CDR1 and CDR2: SGHAT and FQNNGV. The ends lost 5 bases at V and 0 bases at J; junction bases unmatched: 7.

This chain connects TRBV2 to TRBJ1-5; D is undetermined. This CDR3 is 13 amino acids long. Germline CDR1 is SNHLY and CDR2 is FYNNEI. V lost 7 bases and J lost 1, with 8 bases in between. The CDR3 region is CASNGESNQPQHF. CDR3 nucleotide sequence: TGTGCCAGCAATGGTGAGAGCAATCAGCCCCAGCATTTT. The variable domain in full, with the rest retrieved from reference TRBV2 and TRBJ1-5, is EPEVTQTPSHQVTQMGQEVILRCVPISNHLYFYWYRQILGQKVEFLVSFYNNEISEKSEIFDDQFSVERPDGSNFTLKIRSTKLEDSAMYFCASNGESNQPQHFGDGTRLSIL.

This sequence joins TRBV10-1 and TRBJ1-1; D unclear. The CDR3 extends over 13 amino acids. V lost 6 bases, J lost 2 bases, and 10 bases lay in between. Germline values: CDR1 WNHNN, CDR2 SYGVQD (reference sequence). In DNA form, the CDR3 reads TGCGCCAGCAGATTTCGGGATAACACTGAAGCTTTCTTT. Translated: CASRFRDNTEAFF.